The clone carrying this T cell receptor beta chain appeared a few times. Antigen specificity is unknown. It was RNA transcripts that yielded the amplified TCR beta CDR3 regions. During a first-round RT-PCR of the TCR CDR3, the HTBI primer set was used. TCRdb reprocessed the multiplex PCR reads via MiXCR and lists one record per CDR3 protein. The sample holds 200,000 to 250,000 distinct CDR3 sequences, around 16% seen once. This record belongs to a study of T cells in Graves' hyperthyroidism and ophthalmopathy. Study-wide results and limits: In the blood, most expanded thyroid clonotypes above 0.001 appeared as well.

CDR3 length: 10 amino acids. Germline V CDR1 and CDR2: DFQATT, SNEGSKA (reference sequence). This chain uses TRBV20-1 with TRBJ1-2; possibly TRBD1 for D (5 bases). Sequences were obtained from blood. This receptor was identified in a woman aged 45-59 years with Graves' hyperthyroidism. The CDR3 DNA is TGCGGGGCGGAGGACTATGGCTACACCTTC. Amino acids: CGAEDYGYTF.